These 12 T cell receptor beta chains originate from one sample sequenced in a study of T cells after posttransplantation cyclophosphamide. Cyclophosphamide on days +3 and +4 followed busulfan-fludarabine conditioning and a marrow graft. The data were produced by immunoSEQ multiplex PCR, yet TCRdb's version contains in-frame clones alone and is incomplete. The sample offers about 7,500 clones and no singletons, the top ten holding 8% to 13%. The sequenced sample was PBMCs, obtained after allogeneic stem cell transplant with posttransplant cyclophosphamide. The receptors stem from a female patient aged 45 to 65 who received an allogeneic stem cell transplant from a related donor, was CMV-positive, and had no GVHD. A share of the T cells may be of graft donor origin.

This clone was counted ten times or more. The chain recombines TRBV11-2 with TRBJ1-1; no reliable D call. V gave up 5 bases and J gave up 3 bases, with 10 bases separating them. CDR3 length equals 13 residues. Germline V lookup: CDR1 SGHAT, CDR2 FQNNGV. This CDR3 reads CASSLVRDTEAFF. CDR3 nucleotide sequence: TGTGCCAGCAGCCTTGTCCGGGACACTGAAGCTTTCTTT.

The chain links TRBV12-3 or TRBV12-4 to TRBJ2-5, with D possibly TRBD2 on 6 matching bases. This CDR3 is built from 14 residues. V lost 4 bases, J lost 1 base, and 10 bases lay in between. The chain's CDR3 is CASSWGTPQETQYF. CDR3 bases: TGTGCCAGCAGTTGGGGGACTCCCCAAGAGACCCAGTACTTC.

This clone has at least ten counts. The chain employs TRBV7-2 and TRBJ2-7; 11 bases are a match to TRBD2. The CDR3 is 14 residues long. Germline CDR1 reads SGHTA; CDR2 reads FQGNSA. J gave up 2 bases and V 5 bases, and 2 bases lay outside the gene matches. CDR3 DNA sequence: TGTGCCAGCAGCCCGGGACTAGCGGCCTACGAGCAGTACTTC. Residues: CASSPGLAAYEQYF.

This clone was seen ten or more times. This chain's CDR3 is CAISEAGTGGAGYYAYGYTF. In DNA form, the CDR3 reads TGTGCCATCAGTGAGGCCGGGACAGGGGGCGCCGGCTACTATGCCTATGGCTACACCTTC. The gene calls are TRBV10-3 and TRBJ1-2; 12 nucleotides match TRBD1. From germline, CDR1 is ENHRY and CDR2 SYGVKD. The CDR3 contains 20 residues. J was trimmed by 4 bases and V by 2 bases; bases with no gene match: 17.

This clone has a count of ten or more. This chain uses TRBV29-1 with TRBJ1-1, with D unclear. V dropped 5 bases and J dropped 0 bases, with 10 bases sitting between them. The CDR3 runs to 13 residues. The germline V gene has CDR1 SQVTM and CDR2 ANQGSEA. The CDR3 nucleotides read TGCAGCGTTCGGGGTGGTCTGAACACTGAAGCTTTCTTT. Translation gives CSVRGGLNTEAFF.

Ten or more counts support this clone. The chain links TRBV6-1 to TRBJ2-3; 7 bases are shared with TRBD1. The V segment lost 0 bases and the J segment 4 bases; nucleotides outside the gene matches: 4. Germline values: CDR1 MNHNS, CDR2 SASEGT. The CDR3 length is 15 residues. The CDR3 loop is CASSEAQGSSDTQYF. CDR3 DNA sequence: TGTGCCAGCAGTGAAGCACAGGGGAGTTCAGATACGCAGTATTTT.

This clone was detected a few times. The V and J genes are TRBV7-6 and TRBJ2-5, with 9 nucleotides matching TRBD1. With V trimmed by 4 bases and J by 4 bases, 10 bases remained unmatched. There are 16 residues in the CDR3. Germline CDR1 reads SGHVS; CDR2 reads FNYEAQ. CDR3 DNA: TGTGCCAGCAGCTCAGGACAGGGGATAGGCGGAGAGACCCAGTACTTC. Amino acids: CASSSGQGIGGETQYF.

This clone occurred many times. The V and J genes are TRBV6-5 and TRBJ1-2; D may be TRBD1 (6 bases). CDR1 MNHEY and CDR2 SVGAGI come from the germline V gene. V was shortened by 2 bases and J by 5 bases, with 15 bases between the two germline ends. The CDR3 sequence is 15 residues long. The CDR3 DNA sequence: TGTGCCAGCAGTTACCGGGGCAGGGGTTATTATGGCTACACCTTC. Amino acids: CASSYRGRGYYGYTF.

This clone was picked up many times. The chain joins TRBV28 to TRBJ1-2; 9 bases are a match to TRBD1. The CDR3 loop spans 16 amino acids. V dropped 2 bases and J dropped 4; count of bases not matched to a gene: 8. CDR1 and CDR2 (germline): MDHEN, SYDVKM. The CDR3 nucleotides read TGTGCCAGCAGTTTAGACAGGGGGTTTCGAATCTATGGCTACACCTTC. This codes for CASSLDRGFRIYGYTF.

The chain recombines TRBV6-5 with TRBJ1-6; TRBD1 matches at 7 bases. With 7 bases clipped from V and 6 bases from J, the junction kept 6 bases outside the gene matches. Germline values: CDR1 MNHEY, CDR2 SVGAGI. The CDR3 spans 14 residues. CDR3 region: CASKVGQPNSPLHF. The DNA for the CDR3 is TGTGCCAGCAAGGTGGGACAGCCTAATTCACCCCTCCACTTT.

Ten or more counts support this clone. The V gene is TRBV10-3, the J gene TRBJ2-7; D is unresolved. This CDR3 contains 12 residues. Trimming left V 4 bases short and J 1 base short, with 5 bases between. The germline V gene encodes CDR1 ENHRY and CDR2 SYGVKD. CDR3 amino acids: CAISGLSYEQYF. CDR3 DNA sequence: TGTGCCATCAGTGGGCTTTCCTACGAGCAGTACTTC.

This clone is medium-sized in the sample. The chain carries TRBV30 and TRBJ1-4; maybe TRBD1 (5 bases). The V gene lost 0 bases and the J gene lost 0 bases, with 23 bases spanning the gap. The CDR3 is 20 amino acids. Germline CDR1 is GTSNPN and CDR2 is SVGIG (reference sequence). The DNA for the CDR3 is TGTGCCTGGAGTGTACTCGGGCAGGGCGTTTTTCGGGCAACTAATGAAAAACTGTTTTTT. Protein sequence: CAWSVLGQGVFRATNEKLFF.